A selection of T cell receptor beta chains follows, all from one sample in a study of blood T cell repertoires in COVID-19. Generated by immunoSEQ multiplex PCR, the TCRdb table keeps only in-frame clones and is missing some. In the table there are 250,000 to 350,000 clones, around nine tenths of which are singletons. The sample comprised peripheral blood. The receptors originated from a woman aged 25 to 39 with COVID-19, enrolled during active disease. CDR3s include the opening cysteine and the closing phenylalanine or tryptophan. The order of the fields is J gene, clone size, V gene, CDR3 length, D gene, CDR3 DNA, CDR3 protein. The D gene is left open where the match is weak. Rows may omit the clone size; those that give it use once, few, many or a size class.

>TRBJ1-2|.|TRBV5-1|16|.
TGCGCCAGCAGCTTCGAACTTCCGGACAATAACTATGGCTACACCTTC
CASSFELPDNNYGYTF
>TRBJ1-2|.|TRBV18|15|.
TGTGCCAGCTCACCGACTCCCCGAGTCCCCTATGGCTACACCTTC
CASSPTPRVPYGYTF
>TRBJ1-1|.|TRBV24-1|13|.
TGTGCCACCAGTAGCGCCGGTGGCACTGAAGCTTTCTTT
CATSSAGGTEAFF
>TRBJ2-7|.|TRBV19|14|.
TGTGCCAGTAGTATAGGCGAGGGAACCTACGAGCAGTACTTC
CASSIGEGTYEQYF
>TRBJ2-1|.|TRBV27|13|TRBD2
TGTGCCAGCAGTTTAACCCGACTAGCGGGAGTTTTCTTC
CASSLTRLAGVFF
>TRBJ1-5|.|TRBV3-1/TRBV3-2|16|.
TGTGCCAGCAGCCAACAGCAGGGGCAATACAATCAGCCCCAGCATTTT
CASSQQQGQYNQPQHF
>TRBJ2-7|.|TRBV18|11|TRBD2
TGTGCCAGCGAGGGAGGGCGCGAGCAGTACTTC
CASEGGREQYF
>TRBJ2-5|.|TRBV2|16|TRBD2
TGTGCCAGCAGTCTCGGGGAGGGCGTTCCCCCCGAGACCCAGTACTTC
CASSLGEGVPPETQYF
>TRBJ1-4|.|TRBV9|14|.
TGTGCCAGCAGCGGAGGGTGGGCTAATGAAAAACTGTTTTTT
CASSGGWANEKLFF
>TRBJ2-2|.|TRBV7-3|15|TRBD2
TGTGCCAGCAGCTTAAGTAGCGGGAGTACCGGGGAGCTGTTTTTT
CASSLSSGSTGELFF
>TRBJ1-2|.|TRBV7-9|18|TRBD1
TGTGCCAGCAGCCACCAGGGATATGGGGACAGGGGACGGAATGGCTACACCTTC
CASSHQGYGDRGRNGYTF
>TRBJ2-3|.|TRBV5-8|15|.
TGTGCCAGCAGCTTACGGGGGGCAGGCACAGATACGCAGTATTTT
CASSLRGAGTDTQYF
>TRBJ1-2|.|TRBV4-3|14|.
TGCGCCAGCAGCCAAGAGAACAGGAACTATGGCTACACCTTC
CASSQENRNYGYTF
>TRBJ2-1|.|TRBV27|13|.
TGTGCCAGCAGTTTAGCCCGCGTCAATGAGCAGTTCTTC
CASSLARVNEQFF
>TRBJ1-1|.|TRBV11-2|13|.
TGTGCCAGCAGCTTGGGCGCCCGGGAAGGAGCTTTCTTT
CASSLGAREGAFF
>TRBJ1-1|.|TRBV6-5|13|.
TGTGCCAGCAGTTACGCGGTGAACACTGAAGCTTTCTTT
CASSYAVNTEAFF
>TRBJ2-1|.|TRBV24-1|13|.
TGTGCCACCAGTGTCTTAGGGGCAGGAACCCAGTTCTTC
CATSVLGAGTQFF
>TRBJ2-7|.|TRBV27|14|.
TGTGCCAGCAGTCAGGGGTTTTACTTCTACGAGCAGTACTTC
CASSQGFYFYEQYF
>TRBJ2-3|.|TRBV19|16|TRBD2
TGTGCCAGTAGTATAGGATGGGGGAGGGCCTCAGATACGCAGTATTTT
CASSIGWGRASDTQYF
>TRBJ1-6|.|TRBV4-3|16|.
TGCGCCAGCAGCCAATCTACAGGGATTTATAATTCACCCCTCCACTTT
CASSQSTGIYNSPLHF
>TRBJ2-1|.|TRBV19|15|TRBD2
TGTGCCAGTAGTATTAGCGGGAGCTCCTACAATGAGCAGTTCTTC
CASSISGSSYNEQFF
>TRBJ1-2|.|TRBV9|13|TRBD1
TGTGCCAGCAGCGGCGGACAGGAAAGTGGCTACACCTTC
CASSGGQESGYTF
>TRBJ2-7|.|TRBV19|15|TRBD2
TGTGCCAGTAGTATTGGGACTAGCGGTACCTACGAGCAGTACTTC
CASSIGTSGTYEQYF
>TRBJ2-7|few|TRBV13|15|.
TGTGCCAGCAGCTTTGGGACACTTCGAGGTACCTTGCAGTACTTC
CASSFGTLRGTLQYF
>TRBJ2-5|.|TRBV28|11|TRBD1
TGTGCAGCGACAGGGCGGCAGACCCAGTACTTC
CAATGRQTQYF
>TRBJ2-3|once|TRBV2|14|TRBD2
TGTGCCAGCAACAAGCGGGAGATCACAGATACGCAGTATTTT
CASNKREITDTQYF
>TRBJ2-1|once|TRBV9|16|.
TGTGCCAGCAGCGTAGTGGACACGGGGGCCTACAATGAGCAGTTCTTC
CASSVVDTGAYNEQFF
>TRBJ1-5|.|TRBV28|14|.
TGTGCCAGCAGTTTCTACAGGGGCAATCAGCCCCAGCATTTT
CASSFYRGNQPQHF
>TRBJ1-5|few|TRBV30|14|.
TGTGCCTGGAGTGTATACGGGAGTCCTGAGCCCCAGCATTTT
CAWSVYGSPEPQHF
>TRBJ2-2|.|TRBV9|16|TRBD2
TGTGCCAGCAGCGTAGCTAAAACTAGCGGGGCCGGGGAGCTGTTTTTT
CASSVAKTSGAGELFF
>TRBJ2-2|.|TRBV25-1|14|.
TGTGCCAGCAGTGAATATCGGGTCACCGGGGAGCTGTTTTTT
CASSEYRVTGELFF
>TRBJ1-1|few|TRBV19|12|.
TGTGCCAGTAACGACGGGGGCACTGAAGCTTTCTTT
CASNDGGTEAFF
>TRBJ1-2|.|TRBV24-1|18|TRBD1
TGTGCCACCAGTGGCTTATCGACAGGGGGCAGGGGGCGAATCGGCTACACCTTC
CATSGLSTGGRGRIGYTF
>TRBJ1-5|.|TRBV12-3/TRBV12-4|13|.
TGTGCCAGCAGTTTAGGGGCAGATCAGCCCCAGCATTTT
CASSLGADQPQHF
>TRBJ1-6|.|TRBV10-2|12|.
TGCGCCAGCAGTGAAGGGGCTTCACCCCTCCACTTT
CASSEGASPLHF
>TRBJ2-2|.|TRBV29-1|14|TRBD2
TGCAGCGGAGGAACTAGCGGGAGTAAGGGGGAGCTGTTTTTT
CSGGTSGSKGELFF
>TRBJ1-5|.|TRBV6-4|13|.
TGTGCCAGCAGTGAAGGCCGGGGGCAGCCCCAGCATTTT
CASSEGRGQPQHF
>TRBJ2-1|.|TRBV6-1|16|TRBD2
TGTGCCAGCAGTGTCCTGACTAGCGGGATTTACAATGAGCAGTTCTTC
CASSVLTSGIYNEQFF
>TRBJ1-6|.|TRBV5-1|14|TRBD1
TGCGCCAGCAGTGCGACAGGGGGAGATTCACCCCTCCACTTT
CASSATGGDSPLHF
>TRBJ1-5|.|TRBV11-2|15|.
TGTGCCAGCAGCTTAGGGACAGTTAGCAATCAGCCCCAGCATTTT
CASSLGTVSNQPQHF
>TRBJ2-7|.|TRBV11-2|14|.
TGTGCCAGCAGCTTAGACAGGCCCGCCTACGAGCAGTACTTC
CASSLDRPAYEQYF
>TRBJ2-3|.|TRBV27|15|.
TGTGCCAGCAGTTTATCGATTCAGGGGTTGGATACGCAGTATTTT
CASSLSIQGLDTQYF
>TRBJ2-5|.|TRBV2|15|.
TGTGCCAGCAGTGGGAGCAGGGGAATTGAAGAGACCCAGTACTTC
CASSGSRGIEETQYF
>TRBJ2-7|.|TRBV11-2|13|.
TGTGCCAGCAGCTTAGGCGACGGGTACGAGCAGTACTTC
CASSLGDGYEQYF
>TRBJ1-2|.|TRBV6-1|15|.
TGTGCCAGCAGTGAATTGGGCCGATCCACCTATGGCTACACCTTC
CASSELGRSTYGYTF
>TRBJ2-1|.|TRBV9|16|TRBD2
TGTGCCAGCAGCGTAGAAGGACTAGCGAGTTACAATGAGCAGTTCTTC
CASSVEGLASYNEQFF
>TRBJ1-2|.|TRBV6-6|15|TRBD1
TGTGCCAGCAGTGACAGACGACAGGGATCATATGGCTACACCTTC
CASSDRRQGSYGYTF
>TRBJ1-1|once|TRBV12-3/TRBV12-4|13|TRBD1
TGTGCCAGCAGTCCAACAGGGGACACTGAAGCTTTCTTT
CASSPTGDTEAFF
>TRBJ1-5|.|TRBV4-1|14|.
TGCGCCAGCAGCCCTCTAACAGGGACGCAGCCCCAGCATTTT
CASSPLTGTQPQHF
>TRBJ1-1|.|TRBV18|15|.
TGTGCCAGCTCACCTACAGGGCATCAGAACACTGAAGCTTTCTTT
CASSPTGHQNTEAFF
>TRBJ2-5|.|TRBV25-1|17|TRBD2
TGTGCCAGCAGCCCAACCCGGACTAGCGGGACGATAGGGACCCAGTACTTC
CASSPTRTSGTIGTQYF
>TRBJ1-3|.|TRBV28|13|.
TGTGCCAGCAGTCCCGACATAGGAAACACCATATATTTT
CASSPDIGNTIYF
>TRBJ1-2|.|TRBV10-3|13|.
TGTGCCATCAGGCCCCCGGGTATCTATGGCTACACCTTC
CAIRPPGIYGYTF
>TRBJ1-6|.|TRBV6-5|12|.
TGTGCCACCCACAGACCTAATTCACCCCTCCACTTT
CATHRPNSPLHF